The T cell receptor beta chain under discussion was sequenced for a study of monozygotic twins with inflammatory bowel disease. Germline CDR1 reads LGHDT; CDR2 reads YNNKEL (reference sequence). The CDR3 is 13 residues long. After re-calling the 5' RACE reads, TCRdb lists one entry per CDR3 protein, DNA absent. The sample has about 440,000 distinct CDR3 sequences. V gene TRBV3-1 combines with J gene TRBJ1-1; no DNA is available, so the TRBD1 call from TCRdb remains unchecked. The receptor was isolated from a human donor with ulcerative colitis or Crohn's disease, or a healthy co-twin of an affected twin (not recorded which). Sample: blood. CDR3 region: CASSHAYRGEAFF.